These 6 T cell receptor beta chains were all obtained from the same sample, sequenced in a study of T cells in localized non-small cell lung cancer. Using immunoSEQ multiplex PCR, the repertoire was profiled, and TCRdb retains in-frame clones only, with some absent. The data hold tens of thousands of clones, with roughly 90% observed a single time. The specimen comprised peripheral blood, sampled before any cancer treatment. The receptors were sampled from a man aged 35 to 69 with stage I lung adenocarcinoma.

V gene TRBV7-9 combines with J gene TRBJ2-3; TRBD2 matches 8 bases. In germline, CDR1 is SEHNR, CDR2 FQNEAQ (reference sequence). The V segment lost 2 bases and the J segment 0 bases; nucleotides outside the gene matches: 1. The CDR3 runs to 15 residues. Here the CDR3 DNA reads TGTGCCAGCAGCTTAAGCGGGGGAAGCACAGATACGCAGTATTTT. Its protein product is CASSLSGGSTDTQYF.

The chain uses TRBV4-1 and TRBJ1-4, with D perhaps TRBD1 (6 bases). The CDR3 extends over 16 amino acids. Trimming took off 3 bases at V and 7 bases at J, with 18 bases between the two ends. The germline V gene has CDR1 MGHRA and CDR2 YSYEKL. The CDR3, as DNA: TGCGCCAGCAGCCAGTACAGCGGGCAGGGGCTTGAAAAACTGTTTTTT. This codes for CASSQYSGQGLEKLFF.

The genes are TRBV4-1 and TRBJ1-5; possibly TRBD1 for D (5 bases). CDR1 is MGHRA, CDR2 YSYEKL, per germline. CDR3 length: 17 residues. V shed 0 bases and J shed 0 bases, with 12 bases lying between them. The CDR3 loop is CASSQEWTTLSNQPQHF. CDR3 DNA sequence: TGCGCCAGCAGCCAAGAATGGACAACGCTTAGCAATCAGCCCCAGCATTTT.

The chain combines TRBV10-3 with TRBJ2-2; D unclear. This CDR3 contains 16 residues. V shed 0 bases and J shed 2 bases, with 10 bases lying between them. From germline, CDR1 is ENHRY and CDR2 SYGVKD. The CDR3 DNA follows: TGTGCCATCAGTGAGTCGAACTTCCCTAACACCGGGGAGCTGTTTTTT. It translates to CAISESNFPNTGELFF.

This chain uses TRBV9 with TRBJ2-7; TRBD1 agrees at 12 bases. The V gene's germline CDR1 is SGDLS and CDR2 YYNGEE. This CDR3 is 15 amino acids long. V trimming: 2 bases; J trimming: 7 bases; junction bases outside the gene matches: 7. CDR3 sequence (DNA): TGTGCCAGCAGCGTGGACGGGACAGGGGGCGAGGAGCAGTACTTC. Its translation: CASSVDGTGGEEQYF.

The chain employs TRBV5-8 and TRBJ2-7; D unresolved. Germline lookup yields CDR1 SGHTS and CDR2 YDEGEE. Trimming shortened V by 4 bases and J by 11 bases, and 19 bases separated the two germline ends. This CDR3 contains 13 residues. In nucleotides, the CDR3 is TGTGCCAGCAGCCTTCCGTCCTCGACAAGGGAGTACTTC. Amino acids: CASSLPSSTREYF.